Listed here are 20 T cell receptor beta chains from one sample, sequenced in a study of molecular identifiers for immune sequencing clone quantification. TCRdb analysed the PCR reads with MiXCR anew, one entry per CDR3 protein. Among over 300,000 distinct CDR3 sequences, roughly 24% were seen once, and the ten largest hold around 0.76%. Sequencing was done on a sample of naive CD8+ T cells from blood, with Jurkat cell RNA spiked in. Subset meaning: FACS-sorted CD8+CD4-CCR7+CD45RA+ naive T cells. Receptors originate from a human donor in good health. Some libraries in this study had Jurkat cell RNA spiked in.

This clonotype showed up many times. The CDR3 protein is CASSLAGHQPQHF. CDR3 bases: TGTGCCAGCAGCTTAGCAGGGCATCAGCCCCAGCATTTT. The chain couples TRBV7-9 to TRBJ1-5; no clear D gene. V shed 0 bases and J shed 5 bases, with 5 bases lying between them. From germline, CDR1 is SEHNR and CDR2 FQNEAQ (reference sequence). This CDR3 has 13 amino acids.

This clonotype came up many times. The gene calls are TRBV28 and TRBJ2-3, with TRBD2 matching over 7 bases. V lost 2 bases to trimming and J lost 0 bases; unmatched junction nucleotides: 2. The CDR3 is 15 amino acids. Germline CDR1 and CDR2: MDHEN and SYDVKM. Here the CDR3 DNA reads TGTGCCAGCAGTTTAGGTAGCGGGAGCACAGATACGCAGTATTTT. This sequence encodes CASSLGSGSTDTQYF.

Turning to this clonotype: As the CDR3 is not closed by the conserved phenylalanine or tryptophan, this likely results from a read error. The CDR3 loop is CASSLVTGYTDTQYV. For the CDR3, the DNA is TGTGCCAGCAGCTTAGTAACCGGCTACACAGATACGCAGTATGTT. V is TRBV7-9 and J is TRBJ2-3; D is unclear. CDR1 and CDR2 (germline): SEHNR, FQNEAQ (reference sequence). The ends were cut back, 1 base at V and 2 bases at J, with 10 bases in the middle. This CDR3 spans 15 amino acids.

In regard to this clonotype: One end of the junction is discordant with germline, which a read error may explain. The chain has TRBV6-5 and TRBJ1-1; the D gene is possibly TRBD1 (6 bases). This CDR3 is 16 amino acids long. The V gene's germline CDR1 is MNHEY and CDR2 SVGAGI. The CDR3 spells CAGSYRDLGVGTEAFF. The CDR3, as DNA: TGTGCCGGCAGTTACAGGGACCTGGGTGTGGGCACTGAAGCTTTCTTT.

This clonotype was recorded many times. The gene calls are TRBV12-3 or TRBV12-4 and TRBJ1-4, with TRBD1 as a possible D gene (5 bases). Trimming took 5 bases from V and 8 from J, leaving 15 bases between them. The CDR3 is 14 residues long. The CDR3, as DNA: TGTGCCAGCAGTCCCCCAGGGTTCGGGGAAAAACTGTTTTTT. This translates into CASSPPGFGEKLFF.

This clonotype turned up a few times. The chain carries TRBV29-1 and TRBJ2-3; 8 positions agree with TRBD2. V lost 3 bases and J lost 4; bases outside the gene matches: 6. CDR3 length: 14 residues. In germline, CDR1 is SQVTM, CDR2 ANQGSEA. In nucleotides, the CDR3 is TGCAGCGTTGAGGCGGGGGGCCGGGCAGATACGCAGTATTTT. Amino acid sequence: CSVEAGGRADTQYF.

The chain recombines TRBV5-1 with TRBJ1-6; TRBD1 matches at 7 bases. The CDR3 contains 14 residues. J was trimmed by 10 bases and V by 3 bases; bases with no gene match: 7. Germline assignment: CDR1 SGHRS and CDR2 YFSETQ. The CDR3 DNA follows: TGCGCCAGCAGCTCGACAGGGATGGGGTCACCCCTCCACTTT. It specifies CASSSTGMGSPLHF.

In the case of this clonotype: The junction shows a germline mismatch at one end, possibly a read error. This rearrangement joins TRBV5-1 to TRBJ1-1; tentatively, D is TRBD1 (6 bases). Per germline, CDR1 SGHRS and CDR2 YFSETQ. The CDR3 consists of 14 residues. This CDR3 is CASSLLGRDTETFF. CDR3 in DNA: TGCGCCAGCAGCTTGTTGGGCAGGGACACTGAAACTTTCTTT.

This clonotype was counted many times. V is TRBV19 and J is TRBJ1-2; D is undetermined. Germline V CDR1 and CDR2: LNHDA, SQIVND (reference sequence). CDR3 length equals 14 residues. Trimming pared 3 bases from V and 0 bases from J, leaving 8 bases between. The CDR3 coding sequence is TGTGCCAGTAGTATCATCGGTTCTAACTATGGCTACACCTTC. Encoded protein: CASSIIGSNYGYTF.

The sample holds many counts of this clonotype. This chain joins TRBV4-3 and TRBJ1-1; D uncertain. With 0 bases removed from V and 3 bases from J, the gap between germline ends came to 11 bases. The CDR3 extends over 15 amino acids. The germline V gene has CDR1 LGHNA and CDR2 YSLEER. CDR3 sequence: CASSQEAVGDTEAFF. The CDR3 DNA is TGCGCCAGCAGCCAAGAAGCCGTGGGAGACACTGAAGCTTTCTTT.

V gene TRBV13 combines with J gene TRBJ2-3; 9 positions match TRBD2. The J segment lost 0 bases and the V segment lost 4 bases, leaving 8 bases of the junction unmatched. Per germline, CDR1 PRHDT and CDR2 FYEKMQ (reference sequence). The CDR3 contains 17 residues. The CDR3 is CASSYTLTSGSTDTQYF. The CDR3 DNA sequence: TGTGCCAGCAGCTACACCCTTACTAGCGGGAGCACAGATACGCAGTATTTT.

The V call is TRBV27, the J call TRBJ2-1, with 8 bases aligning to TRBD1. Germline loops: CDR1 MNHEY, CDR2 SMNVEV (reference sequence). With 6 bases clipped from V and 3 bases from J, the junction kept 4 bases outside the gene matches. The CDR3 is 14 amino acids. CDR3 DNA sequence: TGTGCCAGCAGATGGACAGGGATCTACAATGAGCAGTTCTTC. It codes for CASRWTGIYNEQFF.

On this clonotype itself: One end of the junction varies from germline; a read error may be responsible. CDR3 sequence reads: CSARVLEESQYF. In DNA, the CDR3 is TGCAGTGCTAGAGTTCTGGAGGAGAGCCAGTACTTC. J is TRBJ2-5 and V is TRBV20-1, with a weak D call TRBD2 (5 bases). This CDR3 comprises 12 residues. Germline-derived CDR1 and CDR2 are DFQATT and SNEGSKA (reference sequence).

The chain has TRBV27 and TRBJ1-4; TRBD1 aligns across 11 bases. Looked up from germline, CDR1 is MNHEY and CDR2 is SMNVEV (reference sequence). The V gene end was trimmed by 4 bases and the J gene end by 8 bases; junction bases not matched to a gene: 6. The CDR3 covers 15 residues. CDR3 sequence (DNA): TGTGCCAGCAGTTATGCTGGGACAGGGGGAGAAAAACTGTTTTTT. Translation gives CASSYAGTGGEKLFF.

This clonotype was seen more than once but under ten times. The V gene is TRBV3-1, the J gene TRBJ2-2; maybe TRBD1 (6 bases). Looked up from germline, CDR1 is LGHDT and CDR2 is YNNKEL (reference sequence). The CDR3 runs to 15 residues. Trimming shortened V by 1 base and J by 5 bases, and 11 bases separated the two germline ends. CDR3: CASSQVGAVTGELFF. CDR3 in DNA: TGTGCCAGCAGCCAAGTGGGGGCAGTGACCGGGGAGCTGTTTTTT.

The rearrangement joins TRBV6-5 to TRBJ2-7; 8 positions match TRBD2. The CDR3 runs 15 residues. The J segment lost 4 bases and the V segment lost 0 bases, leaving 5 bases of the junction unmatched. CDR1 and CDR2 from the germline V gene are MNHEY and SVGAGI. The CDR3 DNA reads TGTGCCAGCAGTTACTCGTCTAGCGGGCAGTACGAGCAGTACTTC. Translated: CASSYSSSGQYEQYF.

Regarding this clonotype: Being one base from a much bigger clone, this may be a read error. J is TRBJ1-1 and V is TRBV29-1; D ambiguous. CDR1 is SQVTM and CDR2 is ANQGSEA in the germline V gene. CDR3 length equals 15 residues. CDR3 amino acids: CSVEFLRGLNTEASF. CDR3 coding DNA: TGCAGCGTTGAGTTTCTCCGAGGCTTGAACACTGAAGCTTCCTTT.

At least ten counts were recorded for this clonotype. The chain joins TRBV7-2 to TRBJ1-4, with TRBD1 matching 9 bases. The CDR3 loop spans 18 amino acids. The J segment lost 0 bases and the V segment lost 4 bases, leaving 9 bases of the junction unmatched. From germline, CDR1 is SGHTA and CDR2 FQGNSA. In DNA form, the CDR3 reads TGTGCCAGCAGCTACGGACAGGGGACACGACCAACTAATGAAAAACTGTTTTTT. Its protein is CASSYGQGTRPTNEKLFF.

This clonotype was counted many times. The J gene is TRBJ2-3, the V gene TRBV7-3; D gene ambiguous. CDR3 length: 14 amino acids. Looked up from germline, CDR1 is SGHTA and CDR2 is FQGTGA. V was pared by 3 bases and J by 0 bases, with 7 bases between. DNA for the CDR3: TGTGCCAGCAGCTTGCTGGGAAGCACAGATACGCAGTATTTT. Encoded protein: CASSLLGSTDTQYF.

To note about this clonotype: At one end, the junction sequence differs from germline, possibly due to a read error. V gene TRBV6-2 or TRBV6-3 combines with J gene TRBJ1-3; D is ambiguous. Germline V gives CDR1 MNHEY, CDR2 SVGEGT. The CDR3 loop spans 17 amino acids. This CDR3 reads CASSYQDSAISGDTIYF. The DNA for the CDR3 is TGTGCCAGCAGTTACCAAGACTCAGCAATCTCTGGAGACACCATATATTTT.